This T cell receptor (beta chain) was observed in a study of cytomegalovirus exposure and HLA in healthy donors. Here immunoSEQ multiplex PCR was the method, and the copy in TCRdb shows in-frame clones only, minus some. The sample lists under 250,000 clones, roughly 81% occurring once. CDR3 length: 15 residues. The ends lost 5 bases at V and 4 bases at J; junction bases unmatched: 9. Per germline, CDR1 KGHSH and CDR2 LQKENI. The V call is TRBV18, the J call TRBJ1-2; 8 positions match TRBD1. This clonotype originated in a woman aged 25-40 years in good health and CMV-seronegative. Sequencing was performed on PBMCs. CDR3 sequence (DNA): TGTGCCAGCTCAGGCTCCGGGACAGGAATCTATGGCTACACCTTC. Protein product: CASSGSGTGIYGYTF. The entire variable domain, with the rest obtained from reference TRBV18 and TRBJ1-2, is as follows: NAGVMQNPRHLVRRRGQEARLRCSPMKGHSHVYWYRQLPEEGLKFMVYLQKENIIDESGMPKERFSAEFPKEGPSILRIQQVVRGDSAAYFCASSGSGTGIYGYTFGSGTRLTVV.